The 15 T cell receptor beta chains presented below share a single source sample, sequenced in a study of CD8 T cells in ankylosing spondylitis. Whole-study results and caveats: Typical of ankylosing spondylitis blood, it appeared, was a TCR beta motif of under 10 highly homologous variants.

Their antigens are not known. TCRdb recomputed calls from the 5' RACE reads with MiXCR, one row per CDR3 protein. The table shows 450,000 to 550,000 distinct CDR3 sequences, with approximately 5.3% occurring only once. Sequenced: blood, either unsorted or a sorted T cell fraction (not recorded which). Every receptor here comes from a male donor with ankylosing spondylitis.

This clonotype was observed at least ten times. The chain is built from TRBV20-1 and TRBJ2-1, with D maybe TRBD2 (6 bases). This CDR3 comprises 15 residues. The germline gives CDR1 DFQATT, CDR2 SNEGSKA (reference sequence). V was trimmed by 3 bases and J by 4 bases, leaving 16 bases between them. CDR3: CSARVWRVSYNEQFF. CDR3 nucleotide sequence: TGCAGTGCTAGGGTCTGGAGGGTTAGTTACAATGAGCAGTTCTTC.

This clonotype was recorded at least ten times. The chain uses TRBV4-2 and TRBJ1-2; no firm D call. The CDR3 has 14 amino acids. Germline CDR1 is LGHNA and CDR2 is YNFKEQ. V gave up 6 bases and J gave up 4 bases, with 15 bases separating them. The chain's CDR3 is CASSRDVGLYGYTF. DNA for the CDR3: TGTGCCAGCAGTCGAGATGTAGGCCTCTATGGCTACACCTTC.

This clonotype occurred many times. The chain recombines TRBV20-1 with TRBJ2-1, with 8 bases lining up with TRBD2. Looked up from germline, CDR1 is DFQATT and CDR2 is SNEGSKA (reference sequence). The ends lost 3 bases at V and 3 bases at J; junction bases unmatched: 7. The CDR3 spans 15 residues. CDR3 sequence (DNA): TGCAGTGCTAGGAAAAGCGGGAGTGGCTACAATGAGCAGTTCTTC. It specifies CSARKSGSGYNEQFF.

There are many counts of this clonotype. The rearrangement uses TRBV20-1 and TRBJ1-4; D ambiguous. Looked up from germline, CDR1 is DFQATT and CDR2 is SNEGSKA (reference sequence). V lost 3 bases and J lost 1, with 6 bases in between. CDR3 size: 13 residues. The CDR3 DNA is TGCAGTGCTAGCGAGGGAACTAATGAAAAACTGTTTTTT. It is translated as CSASEGTNEKLFF.

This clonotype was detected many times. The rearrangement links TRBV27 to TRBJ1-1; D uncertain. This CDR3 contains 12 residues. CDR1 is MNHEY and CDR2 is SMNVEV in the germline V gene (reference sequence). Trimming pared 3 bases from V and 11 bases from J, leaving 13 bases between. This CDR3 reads CASSLRGGRAFF. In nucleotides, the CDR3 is TGTGCCAGCAGTTTGAGAGGCGGGAGGGCTTTCTTT.

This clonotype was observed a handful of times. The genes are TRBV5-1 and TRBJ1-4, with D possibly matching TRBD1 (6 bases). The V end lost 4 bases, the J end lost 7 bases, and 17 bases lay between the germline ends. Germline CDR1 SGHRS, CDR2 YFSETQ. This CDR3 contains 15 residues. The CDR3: CASSVRRGESEKLFF. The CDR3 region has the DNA TGCGCCAGCAGCGTACGAAGGGGGGAAAGTGAAAAACTGTTTTTT.

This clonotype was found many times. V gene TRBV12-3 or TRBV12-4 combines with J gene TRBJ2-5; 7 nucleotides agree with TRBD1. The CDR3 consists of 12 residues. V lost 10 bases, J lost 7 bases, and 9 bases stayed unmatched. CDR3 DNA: TGTGCCACCCTGGACAGGCCCGGGACCCAGTACTTC. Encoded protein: CATLDRPGTQYF.

The CDR3 region has the DNA TGCAGTGCTAGCAGGTGGAGCCATGGTGTAGATACGCAGTATTTT. Translation: CSASRWSHGVDTQYF. The V gene is TRBV20-1, the J gene TRBJ2-3, with D unresolved. Trimming removed 3 bases at V and 5 bases at J, with 18 bases between. The length of the CDR3 is 15 residues. CDR1 is DFQATT and CDR2 is SNEGSKA in the germline V gene (reference sequence).

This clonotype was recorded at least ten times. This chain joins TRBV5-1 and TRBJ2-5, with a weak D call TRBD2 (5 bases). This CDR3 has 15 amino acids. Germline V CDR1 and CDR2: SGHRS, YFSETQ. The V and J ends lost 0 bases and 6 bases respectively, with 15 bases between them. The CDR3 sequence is CASSLEAGGSQTQYF. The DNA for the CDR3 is TGCGCCAGCAGCTTGGAGGCAGGAGGCAGCCAGACCCAGTACTTC.

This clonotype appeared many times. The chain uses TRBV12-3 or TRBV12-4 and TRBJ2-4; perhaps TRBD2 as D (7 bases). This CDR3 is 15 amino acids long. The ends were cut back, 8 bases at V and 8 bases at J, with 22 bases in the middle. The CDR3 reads CASGRGQTSSHIQYF. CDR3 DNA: TGTGCCAGCGGTCGTGGACAGACTAGCTCCCACATTCAGTACTTC.

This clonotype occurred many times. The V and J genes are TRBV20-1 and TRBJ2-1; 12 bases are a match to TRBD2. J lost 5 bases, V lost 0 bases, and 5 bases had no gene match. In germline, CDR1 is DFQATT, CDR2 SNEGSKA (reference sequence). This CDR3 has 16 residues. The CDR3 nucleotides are TGCAGTGCTAGAGATCTAGCGGGAGGGGACCACAATGAGCAGTTCTTC. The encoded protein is CSARDLAGGDHNEQFF.

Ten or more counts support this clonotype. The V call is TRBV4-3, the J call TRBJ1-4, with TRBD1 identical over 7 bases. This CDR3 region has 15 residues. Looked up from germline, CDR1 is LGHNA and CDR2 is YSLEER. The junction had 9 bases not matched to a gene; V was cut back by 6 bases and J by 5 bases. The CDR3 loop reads CASSPRRQGNEKLFF. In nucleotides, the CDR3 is TGCGCCAGCAGTCCCCGGAGACAGGGAAATGAAAAACTGTTTTTT.

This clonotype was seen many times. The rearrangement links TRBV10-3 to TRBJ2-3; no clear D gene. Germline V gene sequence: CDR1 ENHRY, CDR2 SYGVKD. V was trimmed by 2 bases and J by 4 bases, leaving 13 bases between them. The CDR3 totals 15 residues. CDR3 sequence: CAISEAVTSADTQYF. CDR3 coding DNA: TGTGCCATCAGTGAGGCGGTGACAAGCGCAGATACGCAGTATTTT.

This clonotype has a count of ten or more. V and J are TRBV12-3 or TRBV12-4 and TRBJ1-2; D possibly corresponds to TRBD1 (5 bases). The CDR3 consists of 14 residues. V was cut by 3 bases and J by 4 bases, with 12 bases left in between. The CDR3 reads CASSFRTQLYGYTF. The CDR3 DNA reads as TGTGCCAGCAGTTTCCGGACACAACTCTATGGCTACACCTTC.

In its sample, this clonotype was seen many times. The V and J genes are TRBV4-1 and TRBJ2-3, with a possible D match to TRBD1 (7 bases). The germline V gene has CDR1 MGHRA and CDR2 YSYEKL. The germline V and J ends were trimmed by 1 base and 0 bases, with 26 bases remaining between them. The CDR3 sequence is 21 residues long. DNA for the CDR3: TGCGCCAGCAGCCAAGTATTCCAGGGGGGTCATGCACTACCTAGCACAGATACGCAGTATTTT. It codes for CASSQVFQGGHALPSTDTQYF.